These T cell receptor beta chains were read from a single sample in a study of radiotherapy plus CTLA-4 blockade in lung cancer. TCRdb's table, derived via immunoSEQ multiplex PCR, lists solely in-frame clones and lacks some. The sample comprises 55,000 to 70,000 clones, over 75% of which are singletons, and approximately 15% rests with the top ten. The input for sequencing was peripheral blood, taken from a patient treated with radiotherapy plus ipilimumab. All receptors come from a human donor with non-small cell lung cancer who had a complete response to radiotherapy plus ipilimumab. Both conserved end residues are part of each CDR3. The order of the fields is V gene, J gene, D gene, clone size, CDR3 protein, CDR3 DNA. A D gene is named only where the DNA matches it firmly. The size entry is marked missing in some rows and otherwise reads once, few, many or a size class.

TRBV15	TRBJ1-5	.	.	CATSRGRDSNQPQHF	TGTGCCACCAGCAGGGGGAGAGATAGCAATCAGCCCCAGCATTTT
TRBV28	TRBJ1-4	TRBD1	few	CASSQIMGQSNEKLFF	TGTGCCAGCAGTCAGATCATGGGACAGAGTAATGAAAAACTGTTTTTT
TRBV6-6	TRBJ2-7	.	.	CASSSPREQYF	TGTGCCAGCAGTTCCCCTCGTGAGCAGTACTTC
TRBV11-3	TRBJ1-1	TRBD1	.	CASSPRQGTNTEAFF	TGTGCCAGCAGCCCAAGACAGGGGACGAACACTGAAGCTTTCTTT
TRBV15	TRBJ1-3	.	.	CATSRGATGNTIYF	TGTGCCACCAGCAGAGGGGCTACTGGAAACACCATATATTTT
TRBV7-8	TRBJ2-3	TRBD2	.	CASSLAPASGGLDTQYF	TGTGCCAGCAGCTTAGCCCCGGCTAGCGGGGGTCTAGATACGCAGTATTTT
TRBV5-6	TRBJ2-3	.	.	CASSLGTSTDTQYF	TGTGCCAGCAGCTTGGGGACTAGCACAGATACGCAGTATTTT
TRBV7-2	TRBJ1-2	.	once	CASSLDPGPYGYTF	TGTGCCAGCAGCTTAGATCCTGGCCCCTATGGCTACACCTTC
TRBV5-1	TRBJ1-5	.	.	CASRVGAGDNQPQHF	TGCGCCAGCAGGGTGGGGGCAGGGGACAATCAGCCCCAGCATTTT
TRBV10-2	TRBJ2-2	.	.	CASRGGANTGELFF	TGCGCCAGTAGAGGAGGGGCGAACACCGGGGAGCTGTTTTTT
TRBV18	TRBJ2-1	TRBD2	.	CASSPETSGYYEQFF	TGTGCCAGCTCACCAGAGACTAGCGGGTACTATGAGCAGTTCTTC
TRBV7-8	TRBJ1-4	.	.	CASSLTRGDEKLFF	TGTGCCAGCAGCTTAACCAGGGGAGACGAAAAACTGTTTTTT
TRBV28	TRBJ2-2	.	.	CASILTRNTGELFF	TGTGCCAGCATTTTAACTAGAAACACCGGGGAGCTGTTTTTT
TRBV7-2	TRBJ1-2	.	.	CASSPTGRANYGYTF	TGTGCCAGCAGTCCAACAGGGAGAGCTAACTATGGCTACACCTTC
TRBV6-1	TRBJ1-5	.	.	CASSDAVSQPQHF	TGTGCCAGCAGTGATGCGGTTAGTCAGCCCCAGCATTTT
TRBV27	TRBJ2-7	TRBD2	.	CASSLGPSGGYEQYF	TGTGCCAGCAGTTTAGGTCCGTCGGGAGGGTACGAGCAGTACTTC
TRBV18	TRBJ1-4	.	.	CASSPFPIDLGEKLFF	TGTGCCAGCTCACCATTTCCCATCGACTTAGGCGAAAAACTGTTTTTT
TRBV27	TRBJ2-1	TRBD1	.	CASSLRGQGLDEQFF	TGTGCCAGCAGTTTACGAGGACAGGGGTTGGATGAGCAGTTCTTC
TRBV30	TRBJ2-2	.	.	CAWTGRVRGTGELFF	TGTGCCTGGACTGGCAGGGTGCGGGGCACCGGGGAGCTGTTTTTT
TRBV7-2	TRBJ2-1	.	.	CASSWGGGSYNEQFF	TGTGCCAGCAGCTGGGGCGGCGGTTCCTACAATGAGCAGTTCTTC
TRBV9	TRBJ2-7	.	.	CASSVAGASYEQYF	TGTGCCAGCAGCGTAGCAGGGGCCTCTTACGAGCAGTACTTC
TRBV4-3	TRBJ1-3	.	.	CASSRGDLISGNTIYF	TGCGCCAGCAGCCGCGGGGACCTCATCTCTGGAAACACCATATATTTT
TRBV19	TRBJ2-3	TRBD2	.	CASSSGGQTDTQYF	TGTGCCAGTAGTAGCGGGGGGCAGACAGATACGCAGTATTTT
TRBV9	TRBJ2-2	.	.	CASSVGPGPNTGELFF	TGTGCCAGCAGCGTAGGGCCAGGGCCGAACACCGGGGAGCTGTTTTTT
TRBV20-1	TRBJ2-5	.	.	CSASAETQYF	TGCAGTGCCAGCGCGGAGACCCAGTACTTC
TRBV18	TRBJ2-7	.	.	CASSPRGLSPYEQYF	TGTGCCAGCTCACCACGGGGACTGAGCCCCTACGAGCAGTACTTC
TRBV4-1	TRBJ1-2	.	.	CASSQPRRSYGYTF	TGCGCCAGCAGCCAACCCCGACGGAGCTATGGCTACACCTTC
TRBV19	TRBJ2-3	TRBD2	once	CACKISGGADTQYF	TGTGCCTGTAAGATTAGCGGGGGGGCGGATACGCAGTATTTT
TRBV6-5	TRBJ2-1	.	.	CATSQGSEQFF	TGTGCCACCAGCCAGGGGTCTGAGCAGTTCTTC
TRBV12-5	TRBJ1-5	.	.	CASGLVAQPQHF	TGTGCTAGTGGTTTGGTAGCCCAGCCCCAGCATTTT
TRBV27	TRBJ2-3	TRBD2	.	CASRGLAGVGGTDTQYF	TGTGCCAGCAGAGGACTAGCGGGGGTGGGGGGCACAGATACGCAGTATTTT
TRBV11-2	TRBJ2-7	.	.	CASTSGFYEQYF	TGTGCCAGTACCTCAGGGTTCTACGAGCAGTACTTC
TRBV27	TRBJ2-3	TRBD2	.	CASSLWTSGKDTQYF	TGTGCCAGCAGTTTATGGACTAGCGGGAAGGATACGCAGTATTTT
TRBV4-3	TRBJ2-2	.	.	CASSQEVRRTSELFF	TGCGCCAGCAGCCAAGAAGTGAGGCGAACCTCGGAGCTGTTTTTT
TRBV18	TRBJ2-2	TRBD2	.	CASSSGLAGGPTGELFF	TGTGCCAGCTCATCCGGACTAGCGGGAGGGCCCACCGGGGAGCTGTTTTTT
TRBV19	TRBJ1-2	.	.	CASRPPEGRGNNYGYTF	TGTGCCAGTAGACCACCGGAGGGGCGAGGAAACAACTATGGCTACACCTTC
TRBV4-3	TRBJ1-2	TRBD1	.	CASSPGQGAFYGYTF	TGCGCCAGCAGCCCCGGACAGGGGGCATTCTATGGCTACACCTTC
TRBV5-1	TRBJ2-5	TRBD2	.	CASSLEGRGGEETQYF	TGCGCCAGCAGCTTGGAAGGACGGGGGGGAGAAGAGACCCAGTACTTC
TRBV7-9	TRBJ1-2	TRBD1	.	CASSRGQADGYTF	TGTGCCAGCAGCCGAGGACAGGCCGATGGCTACACCTTC
TRBV5-6	TRBJ1-4	TRBD1	.	CASSFTGGVTNEKLFF	TGTGCCAGCAGCTTCACAGGGGGAGTGACTAATGAAAAACTGTTTTTT
TRBV6-5	TRBJ1-1	.	many	CASSYSGGTEAFF	TGTGCCAGCAGTTACTCGGGGGGTACTGAAGCTTTCTTT
TRBV4-1	TRBJ2-2	.	.	CASSRGSNTGELFF	TGCGCCAGCAGCCGAGGGTCGAACACCGGGGAGCTGTTTTTT
TRBV6-7	TRBJ2-2	TRBD2	.	CASSDPGGRTGELFF	TGTGCCAGCAGCGACCCCGGGGGGAGGACCGGGGAGCTGTTTTTT